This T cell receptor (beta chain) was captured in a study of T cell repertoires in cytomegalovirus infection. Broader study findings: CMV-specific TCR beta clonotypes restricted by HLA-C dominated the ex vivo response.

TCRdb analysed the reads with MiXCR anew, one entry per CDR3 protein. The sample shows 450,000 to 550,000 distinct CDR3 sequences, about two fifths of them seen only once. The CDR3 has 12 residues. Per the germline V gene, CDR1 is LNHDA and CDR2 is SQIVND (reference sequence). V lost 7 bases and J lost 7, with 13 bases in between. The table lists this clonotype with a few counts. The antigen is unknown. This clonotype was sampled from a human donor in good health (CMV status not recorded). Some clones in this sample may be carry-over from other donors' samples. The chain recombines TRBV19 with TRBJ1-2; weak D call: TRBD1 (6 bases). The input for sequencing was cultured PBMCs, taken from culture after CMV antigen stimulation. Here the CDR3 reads CASTPQGFGYTF. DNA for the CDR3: TGTGCCAGTACCCCTCAGGGGTTTGGCTACACCTTC.